A single sample gave rise to the 15 T cell receptor beta chains below, sequenced in a study of T cell changes during pregnancy in multiple sclerosis. Repertoires were generated with immunoSEQ multiplex PCR, while TCRdb's copy carries only in-frame clones and drops some. The table has around 56,000 clones, more than 85% seen once. Sequenced here: CD4+ T cells from peripheral blood mononuclear cells, sampled in the third trimester of pregnancy. All receptors derive from a female donor with multiple sclerosis, enrolled in a pregnancy study.

The chain recombines TRBV30 with TRBJ1-2; D may be TRBD1 (5 bases). The CDR3 spans 18 residues. The V gene lost 1 base and the J gene lost 3 bases, with 24 bases spanning the gap. CDR1 is GTSNPN, CDR2 SVGIG, per germline (reference sequence). In DNA, the CDR3 is TGTGCCTGGAGTGGGGAGGGGTTTGGGGAACCCCGGGACTATGGCTACACCTTC. It specifies CAWSGEGFGEPRDYGYTF.

V and J are TRBV27 and TRBJ1-6; no clear D. Germline assignment: CDR1 MNHEY and CDR2 SMNVEV (reference sequence). Trimming left V 6 bases short and J 10 bases short, with 19 bases between. This CDR3 has 15 residues. Here the CDR3 DNA reads TGTGCCAGCAGGGACGGACGGTTGGGAGGCTCACCCCTCCACTTT. Protein product: CASRDGRLGGSPLHF.

The DNA of the CDR3 is TGTGCCAGCAGCTTAGTAGGGCAGGGACAAGAGACCCAGTACTTC. It specifies CASSLVGQGQETQYF. The chain is built from TRBV7-7 and TRBJ2-5; tentative D call: TRBD1 (5 bases). Between the trimmed V and J ends, which lost 1 base and 2 bases, there was a span of 11 bases. Germline CDR1 is SSHAT and CDR2 is FNYEAQ (reference sequence). The CDR3 totals 15 residues.

Here the CDR3 DNA reads TGTGCCAGCAGCCCCCCTGCGGGAGACGAAGCTTTCTTT. Its protein product is CASSPPAGDEAFF. This chain joins TRBV7-9 and TRBJ1-1; no reliable D call. V dropped 5 bases and J dropped 8 bases, with 15 bases sitting between them. This CDR3 comprises 13 residues. The germline V gene has CDR1 SEHNR and CDR2 FQNEAQ (reference sequence).

The chain is built from TRBV2 and TRBJ2-1; maybe TRBD2 (7 bases). CDR1 is SNHLY and CDR2 is FYNNEI in the germline V gene. This CDR3 region has 15 residues. V lost 3 bases and J 8 bases, leaving 17 bases between the germline ends. CDR3 nucleotides: TGTGCCAGCAGTGATGTTGCGGGGGCCAGTTATGAGCAGTTCTTC. As protein: CASSDVAGASYEQFF.

The chain combines TRBV30 with TRBJ1-6; D may be TRBD1 (5 bases). The CDR3 covers 12 residues. Germline V gene data show CDR1 as GTSNPN and CDR2 as SVGIG (reference sequence). V lost 3 bases to trimming and J lost 13 bases, with 13 bases between them. The CDR3 region is CAWSRTRGPLHF. CDR3 coding DNA: TGTGCCTGGAGCCGGACCCGGGGGCCCCTCCACTTT.

The chain couples TRBV7-9 to TRBJ1-1; 7 bases are shared with TRBD1. CDR1 is SEHNR and CDR2 is FQNEAQ in the germline V gene (reference sequence). After removal of 11 bases from V and 1 base from J, the junction contained 1 base not matched to a gene. The CDR3 totals 11 residues. In nucleotides, the CDR3 is TGTGCCGGACAGGCGAACACTGAAGCTTTCTTT. Translation: CAGQANTEAFF.

This rearrangement joins TRBV7-9 to TRBJ1-5; no clear D gene. V dropped 5 bases and J dropped 7 bases, with 15 bases sitting between them. The CDR3 loop spans 14 amino acids. From germline, CDR1 is SEHNR and CDR2 FQNEAQ (reference sequence). The DNA for the CDR3 is TGTGCCAGCAGCCCGTTCTCCGGGGAGCAGCCCCAGCATTTT. It is translated as CASSPFSGEQPQHF.

The gene calls are TRBV7-9 and TRBJ1-6; TRBD1 is a possible D gene (6 bases). V shed 2 bases and J shed 5 bases, with 10 bases lying between them. Germline lookup yields CDR1 SEHNR and CDR2 FQNEAQ (reference sequence). The CDR3 totals 15 residues. The CDR3 DNA follows: TGTGCCAGCAGCTTATTTCAGGGGAATAATTCACCCCTCCACTTT. It specifies CASSLFQGNNSPLHF.

The chain carries TRBV5-1 and TRBJ1-2; TRBD1 matches 9 bases. The CDR3 loop spans 14 amino acids. Losses at the gene ends were 1 base for V and 8 bases for J; bases not matched to a gene: 6. CDR1 and CDR2 from the germline V gene are SGHRS and YFSETQ. The CDR3 spells CASSLMGQGSGYTF. The DNA of the CDR3 is TGCGCCAGCAGCTTGATGGGACAGGGAAGCGGCTACACCTTC.

V usage is TRBV7-3 and J usage is TRBJ2-2; D call uncertain. The CDR3 is 12 amino acids. The ends were cut back, 5 bases at V and 4 bases at J, with 5 bases in the middle. CDR1 is SGHTA and CDR2 is FQGTGA in the germline V gene. CDR3 sequence: CASSPTTGELFF. For the CDR3, the DNA is TGTGCCAGCAGCCCTACCACCGGGGAGCTGTTTTTT.

The gene calls are TRBV19 and TRBJ1-2, with 7 bases identical to TRBD1. Germline V gene sequence: CDR1 LNHDA, CDR2 SQIVND (reference sequence). Unmatched junction bases numbered 9, after V lost 4 bases and J lost 7 bases. The CDR3 contains 14 residues. DNA for the CDR3: TGTGCCAGTAGTACAACTCCGGACAGGTTTGGCTACACCTTC. Residues: CASSTTPDRFGYTF.

The table lists this clone with a few counts. V gene TRBV7-2 combines with J gene TRBJ1-2, with 7 bases lining up with TRBD1. V gave up 5 bases and J gave up 4 bases; unmatched junction bases: 4. Germline V gives CDR1 SGHTA, CDR2 FQGNSA. This CDR3 comprises 13 residues. CDR3 residues: CASSKGQVYGYTF. CDR3 DNA: TGTGCCAGCAGCAAAGGACAGGTCTATGGCTACACCTTC.

The V gene is TRBV30, the J gene TRBJ2-1; TRBD1 agrees at 7 bases. CDR3 length: 14 residues. V gave up 2 bases and J gave up 6 bases; unmatched junction bases: 7. Germline V gene sequence: CDR1 GTSNPN, CDR2 SVGIG (reference sequence). DNA of the CDR3: TGTGCCTGGAGTACAGGGGACATCCTCAATGAGCAGTTCTTC. This sequence encodes CAWSTGDILNEQFF.

The J gene is TRBJ1-3, the V gene TRBV30, with 7 positions matching TRBD1. Germline loops: CDR1 GTSNPN, CDR2 SVGIG (reference sequence). The CDR3 is 16 amino acids. With 3 bases clipped from V and 0 bases from J, the junction kept 8 bases outside the gene matches. CDR3 nucleotide sequence: TGTGCCTGGAGGCCAGGGGGGCTACTCTCTGGAAACACCATATATTTT. Protein sequence: CAWRPGGLLSGNTIYF.